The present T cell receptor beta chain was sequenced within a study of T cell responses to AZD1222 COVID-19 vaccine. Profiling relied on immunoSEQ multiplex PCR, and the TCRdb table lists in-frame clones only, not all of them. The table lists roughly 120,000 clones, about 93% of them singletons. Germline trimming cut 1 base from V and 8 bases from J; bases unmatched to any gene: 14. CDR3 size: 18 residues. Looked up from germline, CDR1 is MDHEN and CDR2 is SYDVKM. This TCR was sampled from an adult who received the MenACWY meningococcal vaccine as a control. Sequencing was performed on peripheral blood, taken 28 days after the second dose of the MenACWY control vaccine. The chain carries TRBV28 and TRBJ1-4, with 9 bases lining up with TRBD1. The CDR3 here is CASSLSLQQGQGREKLFF. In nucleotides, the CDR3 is TGTGCCAGCAGTTTATCCCTCCAACAGGGACAGGGTCGGGAAAAACTGTTTTTT.